The T cell receptor beta chain under discussion was sequenced for a study of control samples from healthy donors and cancer patients. This CDR3 spans 18 amino acids. The V segment lost 0 bases and the J segment 4 bases; nucleotides outside the gene matches: 12. Germline V gives CDR1 SGHNT, CDR2 YYREEE (reference sequence). Using immunoSEQ multiplex PCR, the repertoire was profiled, and TCRdb retains in-frame clones only, with some absent. The data hold 390,000 or so clones, with 80% to 95% observed a single time. This clonotype originated in a middle-aged man with head and neck cancer. The chain is built from TRBV5-4 and TRBJ2-3; TRBD2 matches at 9 bases. Input material: PBMCs. The CDR3 loop reads CASSLAAVRGGRADTQYF. Here the CDR3 DNA reads TGTGCCAGCAGCTTGGCCGCCGTGCGGGGGGGCCGGGCAGATACGCAGTATTTT. Drawing the rest from reference TRBV5-4 and TRBJ2-3, the complete variable domain is ETGVTQSPTHLIKTRGQQVTLRCSSQSGHNTVSWYQQALGQGPQFIFQYYREEENGRGNFPPRFSGLQFPNYSSELNVNALELDDSALYLCASSLAAVRGGRADTQYFGPGTRLTVL.